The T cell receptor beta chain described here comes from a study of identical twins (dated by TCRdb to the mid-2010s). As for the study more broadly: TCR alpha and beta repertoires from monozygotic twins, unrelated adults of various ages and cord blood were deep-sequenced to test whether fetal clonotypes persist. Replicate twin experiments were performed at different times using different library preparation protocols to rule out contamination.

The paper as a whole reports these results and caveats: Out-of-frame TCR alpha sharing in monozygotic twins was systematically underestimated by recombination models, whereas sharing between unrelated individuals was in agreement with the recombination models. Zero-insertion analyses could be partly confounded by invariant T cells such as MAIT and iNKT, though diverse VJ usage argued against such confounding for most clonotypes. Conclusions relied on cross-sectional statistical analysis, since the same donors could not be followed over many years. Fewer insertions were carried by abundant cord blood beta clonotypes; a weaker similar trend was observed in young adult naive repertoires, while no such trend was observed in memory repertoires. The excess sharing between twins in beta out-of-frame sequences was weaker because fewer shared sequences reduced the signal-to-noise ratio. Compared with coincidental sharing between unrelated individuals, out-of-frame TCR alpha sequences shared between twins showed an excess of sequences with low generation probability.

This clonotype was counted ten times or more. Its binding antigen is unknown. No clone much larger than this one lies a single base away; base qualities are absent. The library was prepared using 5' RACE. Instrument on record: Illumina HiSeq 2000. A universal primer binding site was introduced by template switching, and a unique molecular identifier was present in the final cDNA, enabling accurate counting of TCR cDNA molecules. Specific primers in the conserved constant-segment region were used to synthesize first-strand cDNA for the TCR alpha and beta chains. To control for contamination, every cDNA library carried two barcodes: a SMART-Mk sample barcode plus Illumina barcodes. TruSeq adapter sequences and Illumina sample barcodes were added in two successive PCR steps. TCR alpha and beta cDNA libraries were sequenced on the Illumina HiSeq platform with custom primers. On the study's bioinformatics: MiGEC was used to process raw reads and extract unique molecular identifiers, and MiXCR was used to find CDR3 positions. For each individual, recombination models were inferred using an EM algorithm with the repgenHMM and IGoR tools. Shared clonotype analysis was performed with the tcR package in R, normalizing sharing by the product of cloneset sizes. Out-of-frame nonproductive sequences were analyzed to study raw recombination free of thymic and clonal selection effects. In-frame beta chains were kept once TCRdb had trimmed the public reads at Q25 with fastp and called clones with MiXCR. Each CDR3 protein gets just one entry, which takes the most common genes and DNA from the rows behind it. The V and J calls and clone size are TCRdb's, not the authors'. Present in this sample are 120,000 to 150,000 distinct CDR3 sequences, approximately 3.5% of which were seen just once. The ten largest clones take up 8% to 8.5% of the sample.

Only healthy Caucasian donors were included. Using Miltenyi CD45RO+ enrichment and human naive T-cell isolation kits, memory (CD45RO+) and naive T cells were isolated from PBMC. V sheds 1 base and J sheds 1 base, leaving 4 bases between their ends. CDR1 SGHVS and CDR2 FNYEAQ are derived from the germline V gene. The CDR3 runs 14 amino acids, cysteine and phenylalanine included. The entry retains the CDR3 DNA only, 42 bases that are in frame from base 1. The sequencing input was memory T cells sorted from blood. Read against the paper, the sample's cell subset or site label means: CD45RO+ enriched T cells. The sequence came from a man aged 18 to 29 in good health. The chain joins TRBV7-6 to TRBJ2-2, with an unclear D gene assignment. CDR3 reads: CASSLGGNTGELFF. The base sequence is TGTGCCAGCAGCTTAGGCGGGAACACCGGGGAGCTGTTTTTT.